Listed below are T cell receptor beta chains from one sample, sequenced in a study of T cell changes during pregnancy in multiple sclerosis. Profiled with immunoSEQ multiplex PCR; TCRdb holds only in-frame clones, not every one. The data contain about 83,000 clones, around 90% of them singletons. Sequencing used PBMCs, obtained in the first trimester of pregnancy. Receptors were obtained from a female donor in good health, serving as a control in a pregnancy study. Some clones in this sample may be carry-over from other donors' samples. Each CDR3 is given with its conserved first and last residue. The order of the fields is J gene, V gene, clone size, D gene, CDR3 DNA, CDR3 protein. The D gene is left open where the match is weak. Only some rows state a clone size, as once, few, many or a class for expanded clones.

TRBJ2-5	TRBV7-2	.	TRBD2	TGTGCCAGCAGCTTAGGACCTAGCGGGGTTCAAGAGACCCAGTACTTC	CASSLGPSGVQETQYF
TRBJ1-1	TRBV27	.	TRBD1	TGTGCCAGCAGACTGGGGGACAGGGGTCCTAGGGTCGCTGAAGCTTTCTTT	CASRLGDRGPRVAEAFF
TRBJ2-5	TRBV7-9	.	TRBD2	TGTGCCAGCAGCGGGGCGGGGACTATCGGGGAGACCCAGTACTTC	CASSGAGTIGETQYF
TRBJ2-5	TRBV7-8	.	.	TGTGCCAGCAGCGAGCAAGAGACCCAGTACTTC	CASSEQETQYF
TRBJ2-5	TRBV7-3	.	TRBD2	TGTGCCACCACTAGCGGAGGCCAAGAGACCCAGTACTTC	CATTSGGQETQYF
TRBJ2-3	TRBV5-1	.	.	TGCGCCAGCAGCTTGGGACAGAGCACAGATACGCAGTATTTT	CASSLGQSTDTQYF
TRBJ1-6	TRBV2	.	TRBD1	TGTGCCAGCAGTCCGACAGGGACGGCTTCACCCCTCCACTTT	CASSPTGTASPLHF
TRBJ2-2	TRBV5-1	.	.	TGCGCCAGCAGCTTGGGGTTTGGGGGCGCCGGGGAGCTGTTTTTT	CASSLGFGGAGELFF
TRBJ2-1	TRBV29-1	.	.	TGCAGCGTTGCAGGTTTTGAGCAGTTCTTC	CSVAGFEQFF
TRBJ2-5	TRBV4-2	.	TRBD2	TGTGCCAGCAGCCAAGAGCTAGCGGGAGGTGAGACCCAGTACTTC	CASSQELAGGETQYF
TRBJ1-4	TRBV2	.	.	TGTGCCAGCAACAACCGACAGGATTTGCTTTTT	CASNNRQDLLF
TRBJ1-6	TRBV5-4	.	TRBD1	TGTGCCAGCAGCCCCCGGGACAGGGGTAATTCACCCCTCCACTTT	CASSPRDRGNSPLHF
TRBJ2-2	TRBV29-1	.	TRBD2	TGCAGCGTTGGGACTAGGAGGACCGGGGAGCTGTTTTTT	CSVGTRRTGELFF
TRBJ2-3	TRBV5-5	once	.	TGTGCCAGCAGACAATCGCCTCAGGGAGGACAAGATACGCAGTATTTT	CASRQSPQGGQDTQYF
TRBJ2-3	TRBV28	.	TRBD2	TGTGCCAGCAGCGGCTCCGGCGGGAGGGATACGCAGTATTTT	CASSGSGGRDTQYF
TRBJ2-3	TRBV4-2	.	TRBD2	TGTGCCAGCAGCCATTGGGGGGGACGACCCACAGATACGCAGTATTTT	CASSHWGGRPTDTQYF
TRBJ1-6	TRBV6-5	.	TRBD1	TGTGCCAGCAGTCTCGGACAGGGGAATTCACCCCTCCACTTT	CASSLGQGNSPLHF
TRBJ2-1	TRBV5-4	.	TRBD2	TGTGCCAGCAGCGGACTAATGACTAGCGGGGGGGTGAATGAGCAGTTCTTC	CASSGLMTSGGVNEQFF
TRBJ1-3	TRBV9	.	.	TGTGCCAGCAGCCCCTATACGTCTGGAAACACCATATATTTT	CASSPYTSGNTIYF
TRBJ2-2	TRBV18	.	TRBD1	TGTGCCAGCCCACCACAGGGGGCGGAAAACACCGGGGAGCTGTTTTTT	CASPPQGAENTGELFF
TRBJ1-5	TRBV7-9	.	TRBD1	TGTGCCAGCAGTCCAGGGGGCTACAATCAGCCCCAGCATTTT	CASSPGGYNQPQHF
TRBJ1-6	TRBV6-5	.	.	TGTGCCAGCAAGGTTCAGGGGATTAGATCACCCCTCCACTTT	CASKVQGIRSPLHF
TRBJ1-4	TRBV5-1	.	TRBD1	TGCGCCAGCAGCCCGGGACAGGGCCATGAAAAACTGTTTTTT	CASSPGQGHEKLFF
TRBJ2-7	TRBV9	once	.	TGTGCCAGCAGCGTCGACTTGAGCTCCTACGAGCAGTACTTC	CASSVDLSSYEQYF
TRBJ2-3	TRBV7-3	.	.	TGTGCCACCAGGGGCCCAGACACAGATACGCAGTATTTT	CATRGPDTDTQYF
TRBJ2-7	TRBV5-1	.	.	TGCGCCAGCGGCAAAAGCTCCTACGAGCAGTACTTC	CASGKSSYEQYF
TRBJ2-7	TRBV28	.	.	TGTGCCAGTGGCGGGACAGCTCCCTACGAGCAGTACTTC	CASGGTAPYEQYF
TRBJ2-7	TRBV30	once	.	TGTGCCTTGACCAGGGCACCCTACGAGCAGTACTTC	CALTRAPYEQYF
TRBJ1-2	TRBV10-2	.	.	TGCGCCAGCAGGGAAAGCGGGCCCTATGGCTACACCTTC	CASRESGPYGYTF
TRBJ2-5	TRBV28	.	.	TGTGCCAGCAGTTTACCGGGGGGCCAGGAGACCCAGTACTTC	CASSLPGGQETQYF
TRBJ1-6	TRBV2	.	.	TGTGCCAGCAGCGTGGGGGGGGTTTTAATACCATCACCCCTCCACTTT	CASSVGGVLIPSPLHF
TRBJ1-2	TRBV2	.	.	TGTGCCACAGGGGCCCTAGGCTATGGCTACACCTTC	CATGALGYGYTF
TRBJ1-1	TRBV19	few	.	TGTGCCAGTAGAAGGAGTAACACTGAAGCTTTCTTT	CASRRSNTEAFF
TRBJ2-5	TRBV19	once	.	TGTGCCAGTAATTCGGGCGGGGAAGAGACCCAGTACTTC	CASNSGGEETQYF
TRBJ2-2	TRBV5-6	.	TRBD1	TGTGCCAGCAGCTTTCCCTCGACAGGGGTGGTTACCGGGGAGCTGTTTTTT	CASSFPSTGVVTGELFF
TRBJ1-2	TRBV6-5	.	.	TGTGCCAGCAGTTACCAAGAGGGAGCGGTCTATGGCTACACCTTC	CASSYQEGAVYGYTF
TRBJ1-2	TRBV7-9	.	TRBD1	TGTGCCAGCAGCTCCGGACAGGGATCGTATGGCTACACCTTC	CASSSGQGSYGYTF
TRBJ2-7	TRBV21-1	.	.	TGTGCCAGCAGCAAAGAGACCGAAACAGAACACCCCATTACCTACGAGCAGTACTTC	CASSKETETEHPITYEQYF
TRBJ2-1	TRBV28	.	TRBD2	TGTGCCAGCAGCCCCTCCCGTAGCGGGGGTCGTCATGAGCAGTTCTTC	CASSPSRSGGRHEQFF
TRBJ2-7	TRBV18	.	TRBD1	TGTGCCAGCTCACCAATTGGTGCGACAGGGGGTGAGCAGTACTTC	CASSPIGATGGEQYF
TRBJ1-6	TRBV28	.	TRBD1	TGTGCCAGCAGTTGGAGGGACAGGAATAATTCACCCCTCCACTTT	CASSWRDRNNSPLHF
TRBJ1-5	TRBV6-5	few	TRBD1	TGTGCCAGCAGATGGACAGGAACCACCGATCAGCCCCAGCATTTT	CASRWTGTTDQPQHF
TRBJ1-6	TRBV10-2	.	.	TGCGCCAGCAGCGGAGGAACGGGAGTCGGACCCCTCCACTTT	CASSGGTGVGPLHF
TRBJ2-7	TRBV10-1	once	TRBD2	TGCGCCAGCAGTGGTCTAGCGGGGGGCCGGGATGAGCAGTACTTC	CASSGLAGGRDEQYF
TRBJ1-2	TRBV4-1	.	.	TGCGCCAGCAGCCAAGATCCACAGGGCAGAGGGAATGGCTACACCTTC	CASSQDPQGRGNGYTF
TRBJ1-1	TRBV7-9	.	.	TGTGCCAGCAGCTTAGTCAGGGTTTTCCCGAGCACTGAAGCTTTCTTT	CASSLVRVFPSTEAFF
TRBJ2-3	TRBV4-2	.	TRBD2	TGTGCCAGCAGCCAAGATGCGGGACTAGCGGGAGGAGATACGCAGTATTTT	CASSQDAGLAGGDTQYF
TRBJ2-5	TRBV9	.	.	TGTGCCAGCAGCGTAGAGGGGGTCGCAGAGACCCAGTACTTC	CASSVEGVAETQYF
TRBJ2-1	TRBV10-3	once	.	TGTGCCATCAGTGAGGTCGAGGCCAGATACTTCTCCTACAATGAGCAGTTCTTC	CAISEVEARYFSYNEQFF
TRBJ2-6	TRBV9	.	TRBD1	TGTGCCAGCAGCGAGGAGGACAGGGGGGTATCTGGGGCCAACGTCCTGACTTTC	CASSEEDRGVSGANVLTF
TRBJ1-1	TRBV4-3	.	.	TGCGCCAGCAGCCAAGATCTCAAGGGGGACACTGAAGCTTTCTTT	CASSQDLKGDTEAFF
TRBJ2-5	TRBV28	.	TRBD2	TGTGCCAGCCGGAATGGACTAGCGGGAGTTCAAGAGACCCAGTACTTC	CASRNGLAGVQETQYF